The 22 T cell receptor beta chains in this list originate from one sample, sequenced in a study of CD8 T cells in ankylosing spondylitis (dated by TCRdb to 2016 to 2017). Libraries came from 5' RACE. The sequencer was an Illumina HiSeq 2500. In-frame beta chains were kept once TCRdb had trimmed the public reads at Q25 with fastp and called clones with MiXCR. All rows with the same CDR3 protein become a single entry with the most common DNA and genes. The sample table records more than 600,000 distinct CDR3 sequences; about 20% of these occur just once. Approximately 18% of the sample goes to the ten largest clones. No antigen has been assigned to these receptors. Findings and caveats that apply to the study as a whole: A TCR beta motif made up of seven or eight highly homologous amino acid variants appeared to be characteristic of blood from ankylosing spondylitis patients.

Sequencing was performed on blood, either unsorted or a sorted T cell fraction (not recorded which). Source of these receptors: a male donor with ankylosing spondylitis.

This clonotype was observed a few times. The CDR3 is CASSSPQTGYNEQFF. The CDR3 nucleotides read TGTGCCAGCAGCTCACCTCAGACAGGCTACAATGAGCAGTTCTTC. The chain is built from TRBV27 and TRBJ2-1; tentatively, D is TRBD1 (6 bases). The CDR3 sequence is 15 residues long. The ends were cut back, 6 bases at V and 3 bases at J, with 15 bases in the middle. Germline V lookup: CDR1 MNHEY, CDR2 SMNVEV (reference sequence).

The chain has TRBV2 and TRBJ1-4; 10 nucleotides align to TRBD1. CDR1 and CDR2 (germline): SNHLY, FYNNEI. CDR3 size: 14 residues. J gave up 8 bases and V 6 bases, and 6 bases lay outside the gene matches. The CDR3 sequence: CASSPPGQGEKLFF. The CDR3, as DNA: TGTGCCAGCAGCCCCCCGGGACAGGGGGAAAAACTGTTTTTT.

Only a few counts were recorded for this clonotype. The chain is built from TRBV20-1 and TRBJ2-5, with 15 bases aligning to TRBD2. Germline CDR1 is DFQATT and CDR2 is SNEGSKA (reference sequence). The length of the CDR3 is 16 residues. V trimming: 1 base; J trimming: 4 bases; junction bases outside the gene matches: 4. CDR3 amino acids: CSARGTSGRVRETQYF. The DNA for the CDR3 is TGCAGTGCTAGAGGGACTAGCGGGAGGGTGAGAGAGACCCAGTACTTC.

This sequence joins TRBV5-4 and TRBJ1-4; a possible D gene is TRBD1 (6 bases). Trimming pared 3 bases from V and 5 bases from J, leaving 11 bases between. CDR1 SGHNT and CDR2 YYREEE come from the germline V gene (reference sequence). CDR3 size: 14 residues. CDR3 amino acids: CASSSQGKNEKLFF. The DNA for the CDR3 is TGTGCCAGCAGCTCCCAGGGGAAGAATGAAAAACTGTTTTTT.

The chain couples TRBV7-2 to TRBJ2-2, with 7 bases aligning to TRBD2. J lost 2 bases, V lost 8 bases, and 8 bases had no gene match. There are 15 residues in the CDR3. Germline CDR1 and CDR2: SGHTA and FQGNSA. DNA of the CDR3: TGTGCCAGCGCGGGGGACGGGGGAAACACCGGGGAGCTGTTTTTT. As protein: CASAGDGGNTGELFF. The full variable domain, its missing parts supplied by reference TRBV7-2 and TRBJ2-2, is GAGVSQSPSNKVTEKGKDVELRCDPISGHTALYWYRQSLGQGLEFLIYFQGNSAPDKSGLPSDRFSAERTGGSVSTLTIQRTQQEDSAVYLCASAGDGGNTGELFFGEGSRLTVL.

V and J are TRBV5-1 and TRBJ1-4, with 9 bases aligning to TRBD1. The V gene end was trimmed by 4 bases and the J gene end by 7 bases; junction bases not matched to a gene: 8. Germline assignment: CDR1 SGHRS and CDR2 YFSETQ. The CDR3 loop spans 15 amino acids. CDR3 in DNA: TGCGCCAGCAGCACCTCCGGGACAGGGTTTGAAAAACTGTTTTTT. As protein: CASSTSGTGFEKLFF.

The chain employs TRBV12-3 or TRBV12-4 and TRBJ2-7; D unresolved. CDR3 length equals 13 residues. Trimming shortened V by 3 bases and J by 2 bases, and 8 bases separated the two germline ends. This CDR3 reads CASSLADAYEQYF. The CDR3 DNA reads TGTGCCAGCAGTTTGGCTGATGCCTACGAGCAGTACTTC.

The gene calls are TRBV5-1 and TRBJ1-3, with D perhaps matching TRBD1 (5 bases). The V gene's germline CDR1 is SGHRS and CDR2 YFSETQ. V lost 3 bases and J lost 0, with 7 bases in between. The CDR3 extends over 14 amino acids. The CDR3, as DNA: TGCGCCAGCAGCTGGGGGATCTCTGGAAACACCATATATTTT. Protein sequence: CASSWGISGNTIYF.

The CDR3 DNA reads as TGTGCCAGCAGCCGGGACAGAACCACAGATACGCAGTATTTT. As protein: CASSRDRTTDTQYF. The V call is TRBV12-3 or TRBV12-4, the J call TRBJ2-3; the match to TRBD1 covers 7 bases. Trimming removed 6 bases from V and 2 bases from J; junction bases left unmatched: 5. This CDR3 region has 14 residues.

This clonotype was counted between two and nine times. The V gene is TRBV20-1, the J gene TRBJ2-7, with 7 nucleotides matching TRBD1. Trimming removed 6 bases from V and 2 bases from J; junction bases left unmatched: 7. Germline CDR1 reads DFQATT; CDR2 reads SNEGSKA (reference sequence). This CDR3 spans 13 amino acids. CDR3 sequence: CSAWDSKTYEQYF. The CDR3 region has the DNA TGCAGTGCCTGGGACAGCAAAACCTACGAGCAGTACTTC.

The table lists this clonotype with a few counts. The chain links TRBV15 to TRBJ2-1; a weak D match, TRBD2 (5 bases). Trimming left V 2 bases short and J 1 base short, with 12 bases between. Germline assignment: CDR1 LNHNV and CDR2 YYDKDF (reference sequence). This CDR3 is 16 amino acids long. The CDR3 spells CATSRQADLSYNEQFF. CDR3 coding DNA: TGTGCCACCAGCAGACAAGCGGATCTGTCCTACAATGAGCAGTTCTTC.

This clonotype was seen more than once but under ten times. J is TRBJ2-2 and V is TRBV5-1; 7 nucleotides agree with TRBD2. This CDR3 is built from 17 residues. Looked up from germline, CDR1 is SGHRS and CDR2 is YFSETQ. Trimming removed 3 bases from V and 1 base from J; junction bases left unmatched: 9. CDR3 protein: CASSYPGERGNTGELFF. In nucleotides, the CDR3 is TGCGCCAGCAGCTACCCGGGGGAGCGGGGGAACACCGGGGAGCTGTTTTTT.

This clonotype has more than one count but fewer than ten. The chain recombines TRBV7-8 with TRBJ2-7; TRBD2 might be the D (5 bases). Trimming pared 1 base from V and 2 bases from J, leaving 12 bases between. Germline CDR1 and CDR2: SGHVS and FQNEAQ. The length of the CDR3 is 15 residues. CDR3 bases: TGTGCCAGCAGCTTAGAAGCGGACCACACCTACGAGCAGTACTTC. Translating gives CASSLEADHTYEQYF.

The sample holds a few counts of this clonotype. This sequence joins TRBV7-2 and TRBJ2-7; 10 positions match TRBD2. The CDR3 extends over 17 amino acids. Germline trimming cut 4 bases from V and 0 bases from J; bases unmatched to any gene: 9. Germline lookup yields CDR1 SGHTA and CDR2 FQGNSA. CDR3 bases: TGTGCCAGCAGCTACCGAGCGGGAGGGCCGGACTCCTACGAGCAGTACTTC. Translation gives CASSYRAGGPDSYEQYF.

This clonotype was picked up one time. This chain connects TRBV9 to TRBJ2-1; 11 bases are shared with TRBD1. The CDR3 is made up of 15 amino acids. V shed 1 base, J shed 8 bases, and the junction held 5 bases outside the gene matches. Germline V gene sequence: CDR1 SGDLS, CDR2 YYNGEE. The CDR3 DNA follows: TGTGCCAGCAGCGTACGGGACAGGGGGACGGATGAGCAGTTCTTC. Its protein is CASSVRDRGTDEQFF.

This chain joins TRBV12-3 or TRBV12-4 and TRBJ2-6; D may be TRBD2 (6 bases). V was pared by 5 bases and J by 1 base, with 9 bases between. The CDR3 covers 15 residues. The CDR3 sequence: CASSPAGSGANVLTF. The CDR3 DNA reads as TGTGCCAGCAGTCCGGCGGGGTCTGGGGCCAACGTCCTGACTTTC.

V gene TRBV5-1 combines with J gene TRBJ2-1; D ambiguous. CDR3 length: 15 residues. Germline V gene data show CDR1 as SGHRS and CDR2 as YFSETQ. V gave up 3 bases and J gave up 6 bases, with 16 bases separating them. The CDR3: CASSSGLGPPNEQFF. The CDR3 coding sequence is TGCGCCAGCAGCTCCGGGTTAGGACCCCCCAATGAGCAGTTCTTC.

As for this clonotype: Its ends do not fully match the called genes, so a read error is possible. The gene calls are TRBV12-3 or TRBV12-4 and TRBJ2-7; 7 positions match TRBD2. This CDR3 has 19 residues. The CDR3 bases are TGTGCCAGCTGTTTAAATATAGGGGATGGGGCGGGAGTTTTGTACGAGCAGTACTTC. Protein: CASCLNIGDGAGVLYEQYF.

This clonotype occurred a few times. The CDR3 DNA follows: TGTGCCATCAGCCGAGCGGGACTCATAAACAACGAGCAGTACTTC. Its translation is CAISRAGLINNEQYF. This sequence joins TRBV10-3 and TRBJ2-7, with 7 bases that match TRBD2. V dropped 6 bases and J dropped 5; count of bases not matched to a gene: 13. CDR3 length: 15 residues. Per germline, CDR1 ENHRY and CDR2 SYGVKD.

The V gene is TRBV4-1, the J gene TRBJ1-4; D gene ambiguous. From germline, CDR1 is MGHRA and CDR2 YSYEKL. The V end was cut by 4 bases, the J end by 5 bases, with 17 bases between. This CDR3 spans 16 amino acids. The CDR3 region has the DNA TGCGCCAGCAGCCCAGCCACGGTCCGTACAAATGAAAAACTGTTTTTT. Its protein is CASSPATVRTNEKLFF.

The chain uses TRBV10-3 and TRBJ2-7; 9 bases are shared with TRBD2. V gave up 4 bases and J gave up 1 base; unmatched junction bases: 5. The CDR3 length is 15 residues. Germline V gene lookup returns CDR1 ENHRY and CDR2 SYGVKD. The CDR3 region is CAISATSGRSYEQYF. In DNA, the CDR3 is TGTGCCATCAGTGCGACTAGCGGAAGATCCTACGAGCAGTACTTC.

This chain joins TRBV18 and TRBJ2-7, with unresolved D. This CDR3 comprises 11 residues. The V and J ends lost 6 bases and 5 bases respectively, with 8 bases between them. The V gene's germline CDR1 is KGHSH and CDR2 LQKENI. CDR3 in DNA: TGTGCCAGCTCCCCAGACCACGAGCAGTACTTC. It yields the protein CASSPDHEQYF.